This T cell receptor beta chain was retrieved from a study of patients and donors after allogeneic stem cell transplantation. Germline V CDR1 and CDR2: DFQATT, SNEGSKA (reference sequence). This CDR3 region has 16 residues. V lost 6 bases to trimming and J lost 4 bases; unmatched junction nucleotides: 13. TCRdb itself ran the RT-PCR reads through MiXCR, one entry per CDR3 protein. Among some 90,000 distinct CDR3 sequences, roughly 50% were seen once, and the ten largest hold about 58%. Sequencing used blood, either unsorted or a sorted T cell fraction (not recorded which). The clonotype was recovered from a human donor who was either an allogeneic HSCT recipient or a stem cell or donor lymphocyte infusion donor (not recorded which). It is not recorded whose cells these are; they may come from a transplant donor. This rearrangement joins TRBV20-1 to TRBJ1-5, with TRBD1 matching 9 bases. The CDR3 DNA sequence: TGCAGTGCGCAAGATGGGGGGACAGGGACTAATCAGCCCCAGCATTTT. Encoded protein: CSAQDGGTGTNQPQHF.